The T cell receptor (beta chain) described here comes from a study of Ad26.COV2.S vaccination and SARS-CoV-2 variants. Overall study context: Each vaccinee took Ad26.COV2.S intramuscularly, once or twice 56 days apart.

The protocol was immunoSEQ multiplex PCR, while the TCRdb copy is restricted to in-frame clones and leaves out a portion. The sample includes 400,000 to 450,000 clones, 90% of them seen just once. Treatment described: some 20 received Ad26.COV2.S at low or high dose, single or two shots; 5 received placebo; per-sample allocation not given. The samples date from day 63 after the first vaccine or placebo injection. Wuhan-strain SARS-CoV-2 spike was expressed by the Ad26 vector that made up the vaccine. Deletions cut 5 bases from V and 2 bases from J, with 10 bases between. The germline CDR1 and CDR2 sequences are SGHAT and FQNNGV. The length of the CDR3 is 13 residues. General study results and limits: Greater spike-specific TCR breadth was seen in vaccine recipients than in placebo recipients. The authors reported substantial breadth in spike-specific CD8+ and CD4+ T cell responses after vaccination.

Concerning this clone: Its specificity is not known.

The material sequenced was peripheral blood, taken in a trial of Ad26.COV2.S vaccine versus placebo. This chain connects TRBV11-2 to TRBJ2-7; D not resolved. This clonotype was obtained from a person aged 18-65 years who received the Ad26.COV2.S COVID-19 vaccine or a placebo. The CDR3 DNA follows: TGTGCCAGCAGCCAGCTAAACGCCTACGAGCAGTACTTC. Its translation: CASSQLNAYEQYF.